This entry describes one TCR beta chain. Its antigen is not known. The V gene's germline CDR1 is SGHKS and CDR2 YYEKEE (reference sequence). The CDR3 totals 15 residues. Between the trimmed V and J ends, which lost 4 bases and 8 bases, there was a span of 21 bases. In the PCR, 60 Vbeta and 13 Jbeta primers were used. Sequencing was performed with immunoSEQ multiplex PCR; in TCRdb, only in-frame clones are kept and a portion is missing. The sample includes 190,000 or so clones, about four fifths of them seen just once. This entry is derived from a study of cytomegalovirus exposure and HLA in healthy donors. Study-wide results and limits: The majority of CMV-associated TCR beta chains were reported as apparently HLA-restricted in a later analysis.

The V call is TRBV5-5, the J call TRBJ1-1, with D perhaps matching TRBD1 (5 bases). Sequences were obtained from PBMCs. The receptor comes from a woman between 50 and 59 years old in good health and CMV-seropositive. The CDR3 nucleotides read TGTGCCAGCAGCCTACCCGGATCAGCTGGGGGGGAAGCTTTCTTT. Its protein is CASSLPGSAGGEAFF. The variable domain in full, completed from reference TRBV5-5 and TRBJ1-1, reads DAGVTQSPTHLIKTRGQQVTLRCSPISGHKSVSWYQQVLGQGPQFIFQYYEKEERGRGNFPDRFSARQFPNYSSELNVNALLLGDSALYLCASSLPGSAGGEAFFGQGTRLTVV.